This T cell receptor beta chain was captured by sequencing in a study of T cell responses to AZD1222 COVID-19 vaccine. Per the germline V gene, CDR1 is SGHRS and CDR2 is YFSETQ. CDR3 length: 12 amino acids. Deletions cut 4 bases from V and 3 bases from J, with 8 bases between. Only in-frame clones appear in the TCRdb table, and some are missing; sequencing was by immunoSEQ multiplex PCR. The data show more than 80,000 clones, 86% seen once. The chain has TRBV5-1 and TRBJ2-7; a possible D gene is TRBD2 (6 bases). The specimen was peripheral blood, collected on day 0 of AZD1222 vaccination. The source is an adult in good health. CDR3: CASSMEGYEQYF. The CDR3 DNA reads TGCGCCAGCAGCATGGAGGGCTACGAGCAGTACTTC.